This TCR beta chain appears in the sequencing data of a study of T cells in Graves' hyperthyroidism and ophthalmopathy. Among the patients, aged 18 to 65, hyperthyroidism was newly diagnosed and had lasted under 2 months. Clinical symptoms, serum thyroxine and TRAb, thyroid ultrasound and orbital computed tomography were used for the diagnoses. This clonotype was observed many times. CDR1 ENHRY and CDR2 SYGVKD come from the germline V gene. The junction had 10 bases not matched to a gene; V was cut back by 6 bases and J by 6 bases. The CDR3 is made up of 15 amino acids. The CDR3 regions of TCR beta were amplified from RNA transcripts. Using the HTBI primer set, a first-round RT-PCR was run on the TCR CDR3. Using its own MiXCR run on the multiplex PCR reads, TCRdb lists one record per CDR3 protein. The table includes a few hundred thousand distinct CDR3 sequences, approximately 14% detected once.

The rearrangement uses TRBV10-3 and TRBJ2-7; 11 nucleotides agree with TRBD2. This receptor was obtained from a woman in her 40s with Graves' hyperthyroidism. Sequenced sample: blood. The CDR3: CAISTSGTSGPEQYF. The CDR3 DNA is TGTGCCATCAGCACGTCCGGGACTAGCGGCCCCGAGCAGTACTTC.